Here is one T cell receptor beta chain with its context. Its antigen is not identified. From germline, CDR1 is MNHEY and CDR2 SMNVEV (reference sequence). This CDR3 contains 15 residues. Trimming took 5 bases from V and 3 from J; bases not matched to a gene: 8. This sample was included in a study of OX40 agonist ivuxolimab in advanced cancers. Study-level points and caveats: Mean expanded clone counts were higher in CD8+ than CD4+ T cells.

Assay: immunoSEQ multiplex PCR; the TCRdb copy retains only in-frame clones and omits some. This sample has tens of thousands of clones; roughly 90% occur once, and the top ten carry 12% to 15%. Sequenced here: CD4+ or CD8+ T cells sorted from blood, sampled in a trial of the OX40 agonist ivuxolimab. The chain links TRBV27 to TRBJ2-7; 9 bases align to TRBD2. This TCR was sampled from an adult with an advanced solid tumor such as melanoma, head and neck, liver or kidney cancer. DNA for the CDR3: TGTGCCAGCAGTGGTGCGGGAGGGCCCCACTACGAGCAGTACTTC. It codes for CASSGAGGPHYEQYF.